These 22 T cell receptor beta chains were all obtained from the same sample, sequenced in a study of blood T cell repertoires in COVID-19 (dated by TCRdb to 2020 to 2022). Libraries were made using the immunoSEQ multiplex PCR assay. Imported from immuneACCESS, the table was reduced by TCRdb to in-frame sequences with V and J called. These copies leave out some clones; in studies compared against another copy, an unresolved V gene accounts for under half, and the cause of the remainder is not known. This sample lists about 190,000 clones; approximately 81% were detected once. The top ten constitute approximately 19% of the sample. Sample: peripheral blood. The receptors here all came from a human donor in a cohort sampled during active COVID-19.

This sequence joins TRBV5-5 and TRBJ1-5; 8 nucleotides line up with TRBD1. V shed 3 bases and J 3 bases; nucleotides not matched to a gene: 5. Per germline, CDR1 SGHKS and CDR2 YYEKEE (reference sequence). CDR3 length: 15 residues. Written as DNA, the CDR3 is TGTGCCAGCAGCTCCCGGACAGGGATCAATCAGCCCCAGCATTTT. Protein: CASSSRTGINQPQHF.

The rearrangement joins TRBV3-1 (or the pseudogene TRBV3-2) to TRBJ1-3; no firm D call. Germline CDR1 LGHDT, CDR2 YNNKEL (reference sequence). Trimming shortened V by 1 base and J by 6 bases, and 13 bases separated the two germline ends. The CDR3 runs to 15 residues. The CDR3 protein is CASSQGVLRENTIYF. Written as DNA, the CDR3 is TGTGCCAGCAGCCAAGGTGTCCTACGGGAAAACACCATATATTTT.

The CDR3 DNA reads as TGTGCCAGCAGAGTGCCGGACAGCATCAATCAGCCCCAGCATTTT. This sequence encodes CASRVPDSINQPQHF. The rearrangement uses TRBV6-4 and TRBJ1-5; a weak D match, TRBD1 (6 bases). CDR3 length: 15 amino acids. CDR1 is MRHNA, CDR2 SNTAGT, per germline. With 6 bases removed from V and 3 bases from J, the gap between germline ends came to 15 bases.

This sequence joins TRBV11-2 and TRBJ2-7; D uncertain. This CDR3 has 13 amino acids. V lost 2 bases and J 1 base, leaving 6 bases between the germline ends. CDR1 is SGHAT, CDR2 FQNNGV, per germline. CDR3 residues: CASSLRRSYEQYV. CDR3 nucleotide sequence: TGTGCCAGCAGCTTACGGCGGTCCTACGAGCAGTACGTC.

This chain uses TRBV6-5 with TRBJ1-1, with D unclear. This CDR3 is built from 13 residues. V lost 2 bases and J 6 bases, leaving 10 bases between the germline ends. Looked up from germline, CDR1 is MNHEY and CDR2 is SVGAGI. The CDR3 sequence is CASSYVGSAEAFF. The CDR3 coding sequence is TGTGCCAGCAGTTACGTCGGGTCAGCTGAAGCTTTCTTT.

CDR3 in amino acids: CASSRLADSSYNEQFF. The CDR3 DNA reads TGCGCCAGCAGCCGCCTAGCGGACAGCTCCTACAATGAGCAGTTCTTC. V is TRBV4-1 and J is TRBJ2-1, with a tentative D call TRBD2 (7 bases). The CDR3 is 16 amino acids. The V end was cut by 4 bases, the J end by 0 bases, with 13 bases between. Germline V gene sequence: CDR1 MGHRA, CDR2 YSYEKL.

This clone was seen once. This chain joins TRBV7-9 and TRBJ1-3; D is undetermined. Germline assignment: CDR1 SEHNR and CDR2 FQNEAQ (reference sequence). This CDR3 has 15 residues. V was shortened by 2 bases and J by 0 bases, with 8 bases between the two germline ends. This CDR3 is CASSLTVTSGNTIYF. CDR3 DNA: TGTGCCAGCAGCTTAACAGTTACCTCTGGAAACACCATATATTTT.

V gene TRBV28 combines with J gene TRBJ1-3; D is unresolved. Per germline, CDR1 MDHEN and CDR2 SYDVKM. The CDR3 length is 13 residues. Trimming took off 3 bases at V and 2 bases at J, with 5 bases between the two ends. The CDR3 region has the DNA TGTGCCAGCAGTTTTAGAACTGGAAACACCATATATTTT. This codes for CASSFRTGNTIYF.

The chain couples TRBV11-2 to TRBJ2-7, with TRBD1 matching over 7 bases. The V gene's germline CDR1 is SGHAT and CDR2 FQNNGV. The J segment lost 3 bases and the V segment lost 2 bases, leaving 10 bases of the junction unmatched. The CDR3 loop spans 16 amino acids. The CDR3 here is CASSLTRGDRYYEQYF. CDR3 DNA: TGTGCCAGCAGCTTAACTAGAGGGGACAGATACTACGAGCAGTACTTC.

The chain combines TRBV12-3 or TRBV12-4 with TRBJ1-1; D is unresolved. Trimming removed 2 bases at V and 7 bases at J, with 11 bases between. CDR3 length: 13 residues. For the CDR3, the DNA is TGTGCCAGCAGTTTAACTGCGCCAGGTGAAGCTTTCTTT. Translated, it gives CASSLTAPGEAFF.

The CDR3 coding sequence is TGTGCCAGCAGCGTGATCAGCTATGGCTACACCTTC. It specifies CASSVISYGYTF. This chain joins TRBV9 and TRBJ1-2; D gene ambiguous. Germline V gene data show CDR1 as SGDLS and CDR2 as YYNGEE. This CDR3 contains 12 residues. Trimming shortened V by 2 bases and J by 4 bases, and 6 bases separated the two germline ends.

The rearrangement joins TRBV30 to TRBJ2-6, with 7 positions matching TRBD1. The CDR3 loop spans 14 amino acids. Trimming took 6 bases from V and 3 from J; bases not matched to a gene: 5. Per the germline V gene, CDR1 is GTSNPN and CDR2 is SVGIG (reference sequence). The CDR3 region is CACPDRVGANVLTF. The CDR3 DNA follows: TGTGCCTGCCCCGACAGGGTTGGGGCCAACGTCCTGACTTTC.

The CDR3 DNA sequence: TGTGCCAGCAGTTCCCCAGGGTACAATCAGCCCCAGCATTTT. Translated, it gives CASSSPGYNQPQHF. The chain combines TRBV28 with TRBJ1-5, with D perhaps TRBD1 (5 bases). The V and J ends lost 4 bases and 3 bases respectively, with 10 bases between them. The CDR3 covers 14 residues. The germline CDR1 and CDR2 sequences are MDHEN and SYDVKM.

This clone was seen a handful of times. The rearrangement links TRBV28 to TRBJ1-5, with D possibly being TRBD1 (5 bases). This CDR3 comprises 12 residues. Germline CDR1 and CDR2: MDHEN and SYDVKM. V was trimmed by 6 bases and J by 7 bases, leaving 10 bases between them. CDR3 DNA sequence: TGTGCCAGCAGCGGGGGGGGACAGCCCCAGCATTTT. Translating it yields CASSGGGQPQHF.

The chain has TRBV19 and TRBJ2-3, with 9 bases identical to TRBD2. V lost 8 bases, J lost 3 bases, and 6 bases stayed unmatched. The CDR3 contains 14 residues. Germline-derived CDR1 and CDR2 are LNHDA and SQIVND (reference sequence). CDR3 sequence reads: CASGPSGVTDTQYF. Here the CDR3 DNA reads TGTGCCAGTGGGCCTAGCGGGGTAACAGATACGCAGTATTTT.

Only one count was recorded for this clone. This chain links TRBV12-3 or TRBV12-4 with TRBJ2-7, with a weak D call TRBD2 (5 bases). The CDR3 consists of 13 residues. V was pared by 8 bases and J by 5 bases, with 16 bases between. This CDR3 reads CASGKRGKHEQYV. CDR3 DNA: TGTGCCAGCGGCAAACGAGGGAAGCACGAGCAGTACGTC.

The chain couples TRBV19 to TRBJ1-1; TRBD1 agrees at 8 bases. V lost 7 bases to trimming and J lost 6 bases; unmatched junction nucleotides: 13. The germline gives CDR1 LNHDA, CDR2 SQIVND (reference sequence). This CDR3 contains 15 residues. CDR3 in amino acids: CASKPDRVNPAEAFF. The DNA of the CDR3 is TGTGCCAGTAAGCCGGACAGGGTGAATCCGGCTGAAGCTTTCTTT.

The rearrangement joins TRBV2 to TRBJ1-4; 7 positions agree with TRBD1. V shed 8 bases, J shed 7 bases, and the junction held 13 bases outside the gene matches. CDR1 SNHLY and CDR2 FYNNEI come from the germline V gene. The length of the CDR3 is 15 residues. Here the CDR3 reads CASGPYRGRGEKLFF. The CDR3 region has the DNA TGTGCCAGCGGACCTTACAGGGGTAGGGGTGAAAAACTGTTTTTT.

This clone was counted only a few times. The chain links TRBV19 to TRBJ1-6; no clear D. CDR1 LNHDA and CDR2 SQIVND come from the germline V gene (reference sequence). V lost 7 bases, J lost 7 bases, and 11 bases lay in between. The CDR3 is 13 amino acids. Written as DNA, the CDR3 is TGTGCCAGTACTGACTTATCGAATTCACCCCTCCACTTT. Its protein product is CASTDLSNSPLHF. Full variable domain (rest looked up from reference TRBV19 and TRBJ1-6): DGGITQSPKYLFRKEGQNVTLSCEQNLNHDAMYWYRQDPGQGLRLIYYSQIVNDFQKGDIAEGYSVSREKKESFPLTVTSAQKNPTAFYLCASTDLSNSPLHFGNGTRLTVT.

This sequence joins TRBV5-4 and TRBJ1-5; tentative D call: TRBD1 (6 bases). Trimming took 3 bases from V and 2 from J, leaving 12 bases between them. CDR1 is SGHNT, CDR2 YYREEE, per germline (reference sequence). The CDR3 has 15 amino acids. CDR3 loop: CASSSGADGNQPQHF. CDR3 bases: TGTGCCAGCAGCTCAGGGGCGGACGGCAATCAGCCCCAGCATTTT.

V usage is TRBV6-1 and J usage is TRBJ2-3, with TRBD1 matching over 7 bases. This CDR3 spans 17 amino acids. V shed 4 bases and J 3 bases; nucleotides not matched to a gene: 13. In germline, CDR1 is MNHNS, CDR2 SASEGT. CDR3 region: CASSAPLGARGTDTQYF. CDR3 DNA: TGTGCCAGCAGTGCTCCCCTGGGCGCCAGGGGGACAGATACGCAGTATTTT.

The chain recombines TRBV7-3 with TRBJ2-1; maybe TRBD2 (6 bases). The CDR3 runs to 16 residues. Germline V CDR1 and CDR2: SGHTA, FQGTGA. V was shortened by 1 base and J by 3 bases, with 13 bases between the two germline ends. The CDR3 DNA reads as TGTGCCAGCAGCTTAAACGGGGGTGTGATCTACAATGAGCAGTTCTTC. It encodes CASSLNGGVIYNEQFF.